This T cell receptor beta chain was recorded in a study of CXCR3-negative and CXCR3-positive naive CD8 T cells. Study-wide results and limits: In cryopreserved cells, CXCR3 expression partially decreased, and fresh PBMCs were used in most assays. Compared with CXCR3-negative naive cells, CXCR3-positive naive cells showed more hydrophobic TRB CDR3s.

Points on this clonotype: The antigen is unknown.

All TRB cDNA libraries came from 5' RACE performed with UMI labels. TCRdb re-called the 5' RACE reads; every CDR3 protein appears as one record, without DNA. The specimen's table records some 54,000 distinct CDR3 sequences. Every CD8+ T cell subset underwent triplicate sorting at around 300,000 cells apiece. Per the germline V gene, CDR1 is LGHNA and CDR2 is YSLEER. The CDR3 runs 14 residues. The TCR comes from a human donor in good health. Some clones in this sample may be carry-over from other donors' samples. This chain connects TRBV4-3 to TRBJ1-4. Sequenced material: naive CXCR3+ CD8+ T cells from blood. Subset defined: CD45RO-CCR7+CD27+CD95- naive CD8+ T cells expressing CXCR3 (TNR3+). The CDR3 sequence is CASSQDSGIEKLFF.